These T cell receptor beta chains were read from a single sample in a study of radiotherapy plus CTLA-4 blockade in lung cancer. Measured with immunoSEQ multiplex PCR; TCRdb has only the in-frame clones, and not every one. In the table there are about 15,000 clones, approximately 75% of which are singletons. This specimen was peripheral blood, taken from a patient treated with radiotherapy plus ipilimumab. The receptors shown here come from a human donor with non-small cell lung cancer whose response to radiotherapy plus ipilimumab could not be evaluated. Both conserved end residues are part of each CDR3. A D gene is named only where the DNA matches it firmly. The size of a clone is reported for some rows only, either as once, few or many, or as a class for expanded clones.

J: TRBJ2-1; D: TRBD2; size: NA; V: TRBV10-3; DNA: TGTGCCATCACCCCCGGGACTAGTCTCAATGAGCAGTTCTTC; CDR3: CAITPGTSLNEQFF
J: TRBJ2-2; D: NA; size: NA; V: TRBV9; DNA: TGTGCCAGCAGCGTAGATTTAGCGCGGGACACCGGGGAGCTGTTTTTT; CDR3: CASSVDLARDTGELFF
J: TRBJ1-5; D: NA; size: NA; V: TRBV19; DNA: TGTGCCAGTACCTCCAGTGTAGCACAGCCCCAGCATTTT; CDR3: CASTSSVAQPQHF
J: TRBJ2-3; D: NA; size: once; V: TRBV7-2; DNA: TGTGCCAGCAGCTTTCTATCGGGGGGCTGGACAGATACGCAGTATTTT; CDR3: CASSFLSGGWTDTQYF
J: TRBJ1-4; D: NA; size: NA; V: TRBV29-1; DNA: TGCAGCGCCATTTCAACTAATGAAAAACTGTTTTTT; CDR3: CSAISTNEKLFF
J: TRBJ2-7; D: NA; size: NA; V: TRBV7-2; DNA: TGTGCCAGCAGCCTGCGCGGGACGGACTACGAGCAGTACTTC; CDR3: CASSLRGTDYEQYF
J: TRBJ2-7; D: NA; size: NA; V: TRBV6-5; DNA: TGTGCCAGCAGGCTTCGGACAGTCAGCTCCTACGAGCAGTACTTC; CDR3: CASRLRTVSSYEQYF
J: TRBJ2-1; D: TRBD1; size: NA; V: TRBV18; DNA: TGTGCCAGCTCAGCCTCAATGACCGGGACAGGGGGTGAGCAGTTCTTC; CDR3: CASSASMTGTGGEQFF
J: TRBJ1-6; D: TRBD1; size: NA; V: TRBV19; DNA: TGTGCCAGTAGTATTCGGACAGGGCCTGGTTCACCCCTCCACTTT; CDR3: CASSIRTGPGSPLHF
J: TRBJ1-1; D: NA; size: NA; V: TRBV7-6; DNA: TGTGCCAGCAGCTTAAGAGCGAACACTGAAGCTTTCTTT; CDR3: CASSLRANTEAFF
J: TRBJ1-5; D: NA; size: NA; V: TRBV7-9; DNA: TGTGCCAGCAGCGTGGACGGACTCGATCAGCCCCAGCATTTT; CDR3: CASSVDGLDQPQHF
J: TRBJ2-5; D: NA; size: NA; V: TRBV5-1; DNA: TGCGCCAGCAGCTCGGTAGTCCGGGAAGAGACCCAGTACTTC; CDR3: CASSSVVREETQYF
J: TRBJ1-5; D: NA; size: NA; V: TRBV6-5; DNA: TGTGCCAGCAGTTTCTCCCATAGCTCCAATCAGCCCCAGCATTTT; CDR3: CASSFSHSSNQPQHF
J: TRBJ2-3; D: TRBD2; size: NA; V: TRBV6-4; DNA: TGTGCCAGCAGTATTAGCGGGGGAAATACGCAGTATTTT; CDR3: CASSISGGNTQYF
J: TRBJ1-1; D: NA; size: NA; V: TRBV11-2; DNA: TGTGCCAGCAGCCAGGGACTCCGCCTGGTTAGGTCTGAAGCTTTCTTT; CDR3: CASSQGLRLVRSEAFF
J: TRBJ1-5; D: NA; size: NA; V: TRBV19; DNA: TGTGCCAGTAGTATTCGAGGGGGGGCGCATCAGCCCCAGCATTTT; CDR3: CASSIRGGAHQPQHF
J: TRBJ2-5; D: TRBD2; size: NA; V: TRBV7-9; DNA: TGTGCCAGCAGCTTCTCGGGGCGGGGGAAGGGAGAGACCCAGTACTTC; CDR3: CASSFSGRGKGETQYF
J: TRBJ2-5; D: NA; size: NA; V: TRBV5-1; DNA: TGCGCCAGCAGCTTGTTGGACTTAAGTTCGCGGGGGCAACAAGAGACCCAGTACTTC; CDR3: CASSLLDLSSRGQQETQYF
J: TRBJ1-1; D: TRBD1; size: once; V: TRBV5-1; DNA: TGCGCCAGCAGCTGGGGACAGGGTAATCCTGAAGCTTTCTTT; CDR3: CASSWGQGNPEAFF
J: TRBJ1-1; D: NA; size: NA; V: TRBV30; DNA: TGTGCCTGGAGTGTACAATTAGAGGTGGCTGAAGCTTTCTTT; CDR3: CAWSVQLEVAEAFF
J: TRBJ1-2; D: NA; size: once; V: TRBV25-1; DNA: TGTGCCAGCAGTGAATGGGAGGACCCGGGCGGCTACACCTTC; CDR3: CASSEWEDPGGYTF
J: TRBJ1-6; D: TRBD1; size: few; V: TRBV5-4; DNA: TGTGCCAGCAGCAAAGCGGACAGGGGGCGCGGTAATTCACCCCTCCACTTT; CDR3: CASSKADRGRGNSPLHF
J: TRBJ1-3; D: NA; size: few; V: TRBV6-1; DNA: TGTGCCAGCAGTTCATCCGACAGCTCTGGAAACACCATATATTTT; CDR3: CASSSSDSSGNTIYF
J: TRBJ2-7; D: NA; size: NA; V: TRBV5-4; DNA: TGTGCCAGCAGCTTGGCCGGGCGGGGCTCCTACGAGCAGTACTTC; CDR3: CASSLAGRGSYEQYF
J: TRBJ1-2; D: NA; size: NA; V: TRBV6-5; DNA: TGTGCCAGCAGACCGACAGTTAACTATGGCTACACCTTC; CDR3: CASRPTVNYGYTF
J: TRBJ2-2; D: TRBD1; size: NA; V: TRBV30; DNA: TGTGCCTGGGAGGGACAGGCGAACACCGGGGAGCTGTTTTTT; CDR3: CAWEGQANTGELFF
J: TRBJ2-4; D: NA; size: NA; V: TRBV5-1; DNA: TGCGCCAGCAGCTTGGATACGGGTTCGGCCAAAAACATTCAGTACTTC; CDR3: CASSLDTGSAKNIQYF
J: TRBJ2-5; D: TRBD1; size: NA; V: TRBV5-1; DNA: TGCGCCAGCAGCAGGACAGGGGGCGCCGGAGAGACCCAGTACTTC; CDR3: CASSRTGGAGETQYF
J: TRBJ1-5; D: NA; size: NA; V: TRBV28; DNA: TGTGCCAGCAGTCCACCGGCAGGTATCGGATATAGCAATCAGCCCCAGCATTTT; CDR3: CASSPPAGIGYSNQPQHF
J: TRBJ1-4; D: TRBD1; size: NA; V: TRBV30; DNA: TGTGCCTGGAGTGGACAGGGCATCGGAAAACTGTTTTTT; CDR3: CAWSGQGIGKLFF
J: TRBJ2-1; D: NA; size: NA; V: TRBV27; DNA: TGTGCCAGCAGTACTCTGAGCTCCTACAATGAGCAGTTCTTC; CDR3: CASSTLSSYNEQFF
J: TRBJ2-3; D: NA; size: NA; V: TRBV29-1; DNA: TGCAGCGTTGAAGGCACAGGGTGGGGGACAGATACGCAGTATTTT; CDR3: CSVEGTGWGTDTQYF
J: TRBJ2-1; D: NA; size: NA; V: TRBV19; DNA: TGTGCCAGTAGTATCACCGGGACAAAGCACAATGAGCAGTTCTTC; CDR3: CASSITGTKHNEQFF
J: TRBJ2-3; D: TRBD1; size: NA; V: TRBV6-4; DNA: TGTGCCAGCAGTGACTCAGCGACAGGGGGTGCAGATACGCAGTATTTT; CDR3: CASSDSATGGADTQYF
J: TRBJ2-1; D: NA; size: NA; V: TRBV2; DNA: TGTGCCAGCAGTGTCAGGCGGGGGCTCGATGAGCAGTTCTTC; CDR3: CASSVRRGLDEQFF
J: TRBJ2-1; D: NA; size: NA; V: TRBV7-2; DNA: TGTGCCAGCAGCTTAGGAGCGACCGAACGGGAGCAGTTCTTC; CDR3: CASSLGATEREQFF
J: TRBJ2-3; D: TRBD1; size: NA; V: TRBV7-2; DNA: TGTGCCAGCAGCCCACAGGGGATCGTGGGAGATACGCAGTATTTT; CDR3: CASSPQGIVGDTQYF
J: TRBJ2-3; D: NA; size: NA; V: TRBV5-1; DNA: TGCGCCAGCAGCTTGGCTCCGGGACACCTCATCACAGATACGCAGTATTTT; CDR3: CASSLAPGHLITDTQYF
J: TRBJ2-1; D: TRBD1; size: NA; V: TRBV27; DNA: TGTGCCAGCAGTGCAGGGGGCGCACCCTACAATGAGCAGTTCTTC; CDR3: CASSAGGAPYNEQFF
J: TRBJ1-2; D: NA; size: once; V: TRBV11-2; DNA: TGTGCCAGCAGCCCTGACACTAACTATGGCTACACCTTC; CDR3: CASSPDTNYGYTF
J: TRBJ2-1; D: NA; size: NA; V: TRBV5-1; DNA: TGCGCCAGCAGCTTTGGAGGGGACAATGAGCAGTTCTTC; CDR3: CASSFGGDNEQFF
J: TRBJ2-1; D: NA; size: NA; V: TRBV9; DNA: TGTGCCAGCAGCGTCGGACCGGGAAACATACAGGGTGAGCAGTTCTTC; CDR3: CASSVGPGNIQGEQFF
J: TRBJ2-3; D: TRBD2; size: NA; V: TRBV6-1; DNA: TGTGCCAGCAGTGTAGGGGCGGGGGGGCCCACAGATACGCAGTATTTT; CDR3: CASSVGAGGPTDTQYF
J: TRBJ1-1; D: TRBD1; size: NA; V: TRBV5-6; DNA: TGTGCCAGCAGCTGGATGGGACAGCTCATGAACACTGAAGCTTTCTTT; CDR3: CASSWMGQLMNTEAFF
J: TRBJ2-7; D: TRBD2; size: NA; V: TRBV4-1; DNA: TGCGCCAGCAGCCTGCAGTACGGGACTAGCGGGACCTACGAGCAGTACTTC; CDR3: CASSLQYGTSGTYEQYF
J: TRBJ2-7; D: TRBD1; size: few; V: TRBV5-1; DNA: TGCGCCAGCAGCTTGGAGGGGGCCCAACCCTACGAGCAGTACTTC; CDR3: CASSLEGAQPYEQYF
J: TRBJ1-4; D: NA; size: NA; V: TRBV6-5; DNA: TGTGCCAGCAGTTACGGGGGGGGGACCCCTAGAGAAAAACTGTTTTTT; CDR3: CASSYGGGTPREKLFF
J: TRBJ2-7; D: NA; size: NA; V: TRBV7-9; DNA: TGTGCCAGCAGCTTAGCCGGTCTAGTCTACGAGCAGTACTTC; CDR3: CASSLAGLVYEQYF
J: TRBJ1-4; D: NA; size: NA; V: TRBV4-1; DNA: TGCGCCAGCAGGAAAGGGGTTTTAGGCGAAAAACTGTTTTTT; CDR3: CASRKGVLGEKLFF
J: TRBJ1-2; D: TRBD1; size: NA; V: TRBV4-3; DNA: TGCGCCAGCAGCCAAGATTTAACAGGGGGGATTTATGGCTACACCTTC; CDR3: CASSQDLTGGIYGYTF
J: TRBJ1-2; D: NA; size: NA; V: TRBV7-9; DNA: TGTGCCAGCAGCTCCGACAGGATAGCTAACTATGGCTACACCTTC; CDR3: CASSSDRIANYGYTF
J: TRBJ1-2; D: NA; size: NA; V: TRBV14; DNA: TGTGCCAGCAGCCACAGACTCTATGGCTACACCTTC; CDR3: CASSHRLYGYTF
J: TRBJ2-2; D: NA; size: few; V: TRBV6-1; DNA: TGTGCCAGCAAGATCGATTACACGAGGGAGGAGCTGTTTTTT; CDR3: CASKIDYTREELFF
J: TRBJ2-2; D: TRBD1; size: NA; V: TRBV5-6; DNA: TGTGCCAGCAGCTCTGGGACAGCCACCGGGGAGCTGTTTTTT; CDR3: CASSSGTATGELFF